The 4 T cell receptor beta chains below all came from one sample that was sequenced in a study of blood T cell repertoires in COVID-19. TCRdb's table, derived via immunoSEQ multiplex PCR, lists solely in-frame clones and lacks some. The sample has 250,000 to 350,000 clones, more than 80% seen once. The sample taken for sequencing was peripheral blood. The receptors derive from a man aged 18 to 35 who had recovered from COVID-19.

CDR3: CASSQESLREAYNEQFF. In DNA, the CDR3 is TGCGCCAGCAGCCAAGAATCCCTTCGGGAGGCATACAATGAGCAGTTCTTC. This chain connects TRBV4-1 to TRBJ2-1; 7 positions match TRBD2. Germline CDR1 MGHRA, CDR2 YSYEKL. This CDR3 is built from 17 residues. V was clipped by 0 bases and J by 4 bases; unmatched bases: 9.

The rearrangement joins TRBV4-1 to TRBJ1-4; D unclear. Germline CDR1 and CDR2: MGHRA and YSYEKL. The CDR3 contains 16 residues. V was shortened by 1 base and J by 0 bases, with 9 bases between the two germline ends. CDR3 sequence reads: CASSQAQYTTNEKLFF. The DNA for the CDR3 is TGCGCCAGCAGCCAAGCACAGTATACAACTAATGAAAAACTGTTTTTT.

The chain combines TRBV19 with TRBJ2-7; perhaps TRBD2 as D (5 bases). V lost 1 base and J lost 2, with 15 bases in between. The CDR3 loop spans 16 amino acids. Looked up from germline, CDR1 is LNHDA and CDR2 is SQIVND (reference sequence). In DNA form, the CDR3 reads TGTGCCAGTAGTATAGCGTACGGTAGCGAGACCTACGAGCAGTACTTC. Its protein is CASSIAYGSETYEQYF.

The CDR3 reads CASSQDRGSVGYTF. The CDR3, as DNA: TGTGCCAGCAGCCAAGACAGGGGATCGGTTGGCTACACCTTC. The chain joins TRBV9 to TRBJ1-2; 8 positions agree with TRBD1. In germline, CDR1 is SGDLS, CDR2 YYNGEE. V was clipped by 4 bases and J by 7 bases; unmatched bases: 9. The CDR3 consists of 14 residues.